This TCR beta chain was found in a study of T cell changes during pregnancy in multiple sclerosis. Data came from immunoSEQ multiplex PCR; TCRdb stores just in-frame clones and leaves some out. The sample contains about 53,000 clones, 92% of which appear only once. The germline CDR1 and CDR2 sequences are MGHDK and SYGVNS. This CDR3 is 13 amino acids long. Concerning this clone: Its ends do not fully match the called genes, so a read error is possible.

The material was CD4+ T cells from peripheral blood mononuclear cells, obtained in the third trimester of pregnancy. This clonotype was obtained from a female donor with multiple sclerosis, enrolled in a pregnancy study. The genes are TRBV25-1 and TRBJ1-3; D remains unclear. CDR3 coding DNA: TGTGCCGGCAGTGAGGCAGCTGGAAACACCATATATTTT. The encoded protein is CAGSEAAGNTIYF.